This T cell receptor (beta chain) appears in the sequencing data of a study of blood T cell repertoires in COVID-19. Overall study context: Material from acute and convalescent COVID-19 was sourced from the United States, Italy and Spain.

The germline CDR1 and CDR2 sequences are MGHRA and YSYEKL. J gave up 4 bases and V 4 bases, and 10 bases lay outside the gene matches. This CDR3 region has 16 residues. TCRdb's table, derived via immunoSEQ multiplex PCR, lists solely in-frame clones and lacks some. This table holds 150,000 to 200,000 clones, around 90% found once. The J gene is TRBJ2-1, the V gene TRBV4-1; TRBD2 matches 7 bases. Sequencing was carried out using peripheral blood. The receptor's source is a man between 60 and 75 years old with acute or convalescent COVID-19. This CDR3 is CASSLKAGVLYNEQFF. The CDR3 DNA reads as TGCGCCAGCAGCCTTAAGGCGGGGGTCCTGTACAATGAGCAGTTCTTC.